This entry concerns a single TCR beta chain. Its antigen is not known. The CDR3 consists of 15 residues. Trimming stripped 1 base from V and 3 bases from J, with 10 bases between. Per the germline V gene, CDR1 is SEHNR and CDR2 is FQNEAQ (reference sequence). Sequencing libraries for TCR beta were prepared with iRepertoire HTBI primers and Arm-PCR of CDR3 regions. TCRdb used MiXCR to reprocess the multiplex PCR reads, holding one entry per CDR3 protein. Of hundreds of thousands of distinct CDR3 sequences listed, roughly 13% are singletons. The sample is drawn from a study of regulatory T cells in long-lasting Graves disease. The wider study: Graves' patients with a new diagnosis had received antithyroid drugs under 3 months.

As for time point: newly diagnosed GD, antithyroid drugs for less than 3 months. PBMCs provided the RNA from which the TCR library was made. Into tubes containing EDTA, about 10 milliliters of peripheral blood were drawn. Overall study findings and caveats: TRBV28, TRBJ1-2 and TRBJ2-5 emerged as the favored segments in persistent disease. New patients shared fewer public clonotypes (about 970) than persistent patients did (approximately 2,700).

Separately, the same data were catalogued under a study of T cells in Graves' hyperthyroidism and ophthalmopathy.

The sequence derives from a man aged 30 to 39 with Graves disease. This chain connects TRBV7-9 to TRBJ1-5; perhaps TRBD1 as D (6 bases). Here the sequenced sample was peripheral blood mononuclear cells (PBMCs), taken at new diagnosis, from a patient treated with antithyroid drugs. This CDR3 is CASSLGQGYNQPQHF. Written as DNA, the CDR3 is TGTGCCAGCAGCTTAGGCCAGGGGTACAATCAGCCCCAGCATTTT. Full variable domain (rest looked up from reference TRBV7-9 and TRBJ1-5): DTGVSQNPRHKITKRGQNVTFRCDPISEHNRLYWYRQTLGQGPEFLTYFQNEAQLEKSRLLSDRFSAERPKGSFSTLEIQRTEQGDSAMYLCASSLGQGYNQPQHFGDGTRLSIL.